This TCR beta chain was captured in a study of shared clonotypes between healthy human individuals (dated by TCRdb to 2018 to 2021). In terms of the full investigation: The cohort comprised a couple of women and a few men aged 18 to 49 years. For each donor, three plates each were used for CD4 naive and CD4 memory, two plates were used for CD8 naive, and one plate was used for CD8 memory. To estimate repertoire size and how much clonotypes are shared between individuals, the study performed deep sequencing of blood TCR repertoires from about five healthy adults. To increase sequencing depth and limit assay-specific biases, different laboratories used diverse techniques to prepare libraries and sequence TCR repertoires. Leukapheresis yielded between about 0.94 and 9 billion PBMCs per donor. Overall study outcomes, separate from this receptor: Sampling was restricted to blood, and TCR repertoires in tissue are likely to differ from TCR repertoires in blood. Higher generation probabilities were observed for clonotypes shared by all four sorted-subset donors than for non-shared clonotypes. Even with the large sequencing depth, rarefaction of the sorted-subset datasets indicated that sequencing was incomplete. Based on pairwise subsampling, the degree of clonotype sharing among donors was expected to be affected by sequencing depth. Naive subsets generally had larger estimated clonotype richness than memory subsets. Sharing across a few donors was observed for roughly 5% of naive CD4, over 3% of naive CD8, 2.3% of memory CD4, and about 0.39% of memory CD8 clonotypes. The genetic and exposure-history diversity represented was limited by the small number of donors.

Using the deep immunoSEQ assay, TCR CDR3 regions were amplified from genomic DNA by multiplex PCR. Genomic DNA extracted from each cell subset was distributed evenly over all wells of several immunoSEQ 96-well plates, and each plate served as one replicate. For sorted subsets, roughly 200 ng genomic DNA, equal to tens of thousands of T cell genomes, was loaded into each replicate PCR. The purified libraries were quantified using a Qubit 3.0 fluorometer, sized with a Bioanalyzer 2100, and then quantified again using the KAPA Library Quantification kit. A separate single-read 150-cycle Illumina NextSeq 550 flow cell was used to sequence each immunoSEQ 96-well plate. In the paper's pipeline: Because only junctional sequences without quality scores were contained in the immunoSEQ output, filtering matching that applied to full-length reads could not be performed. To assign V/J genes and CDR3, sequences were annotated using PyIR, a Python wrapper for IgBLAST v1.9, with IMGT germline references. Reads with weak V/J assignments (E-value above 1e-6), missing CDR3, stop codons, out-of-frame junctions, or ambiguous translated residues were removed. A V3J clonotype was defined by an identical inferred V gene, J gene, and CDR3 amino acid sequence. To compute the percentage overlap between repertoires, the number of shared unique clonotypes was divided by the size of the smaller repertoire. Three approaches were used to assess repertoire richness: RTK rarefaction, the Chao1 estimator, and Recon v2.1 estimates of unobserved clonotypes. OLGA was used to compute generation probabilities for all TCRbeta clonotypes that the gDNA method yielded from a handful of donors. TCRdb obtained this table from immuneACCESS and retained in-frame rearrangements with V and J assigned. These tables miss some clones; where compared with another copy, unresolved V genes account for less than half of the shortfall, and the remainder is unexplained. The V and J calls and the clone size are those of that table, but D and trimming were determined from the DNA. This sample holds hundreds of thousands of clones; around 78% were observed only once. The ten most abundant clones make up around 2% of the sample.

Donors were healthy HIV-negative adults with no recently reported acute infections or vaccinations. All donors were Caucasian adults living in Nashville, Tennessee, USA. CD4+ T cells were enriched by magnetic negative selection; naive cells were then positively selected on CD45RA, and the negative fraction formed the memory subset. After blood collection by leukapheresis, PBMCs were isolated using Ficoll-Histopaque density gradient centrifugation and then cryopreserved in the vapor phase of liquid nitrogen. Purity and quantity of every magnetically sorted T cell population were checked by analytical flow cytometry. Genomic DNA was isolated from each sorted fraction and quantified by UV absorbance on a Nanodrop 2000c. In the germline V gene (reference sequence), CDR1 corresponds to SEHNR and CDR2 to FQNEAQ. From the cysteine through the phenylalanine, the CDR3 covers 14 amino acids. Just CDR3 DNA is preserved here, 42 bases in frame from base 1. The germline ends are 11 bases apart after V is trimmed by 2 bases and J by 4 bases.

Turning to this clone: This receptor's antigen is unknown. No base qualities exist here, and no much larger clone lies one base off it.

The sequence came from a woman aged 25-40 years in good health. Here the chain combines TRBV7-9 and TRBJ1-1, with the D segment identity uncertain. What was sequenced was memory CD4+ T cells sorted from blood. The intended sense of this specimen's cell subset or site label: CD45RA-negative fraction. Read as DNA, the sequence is TGTGCCAGCAGCTTAAGGGCTGCGGGCACTGAAGCTTTCTTT. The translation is CASSLRAAGTEAFF.